Sequencing of this TCR beta chain was carried out in a study of shared clonotypes between healthy human individuals. Regarding the study as a whole: Naive CD4 clonotype sharing across several donors was approximately 5%. Blood was the only sampled material, and tissue repertoires likely differ.

The germline V and J ends were trimmed by 0 bases and 5 bases, with 16 bases remaining between them. This CDR3 comprises 16 residues. CDR1 and CDR2 from the germline V gene are LGHNA and YSLEER. Here immunoSEQ multiplex PCR was the method, and the copy in TCRdb shows in-frame clones only, minus some. The data show over a million clones, with about 74% seen just once and approximately 1.5% held by the top ten. Concerning this clone itself: Its antigen is unidentified.

This chain joins TRBV4-3 and TRBJ2-5; tentatively, D is TRBD2 (7 bases). The sequence was obtained from a man younger than 35 in good health. Specimen: memory CD4+ T cells sorted from blood. The subset here: CD45RA-negative fraction. The CDR3 loop reads CASSQEGGGSTETQYF. The CDR3 nucleotides read TGCGCCAGCAGCCAAGAGGGCGGGGGCTCAACCGAGACCCAGTACTTC.